The 17 T cell receptor beta chains below were found in one sample sequenced in a study of blood T cell repertoires in COVID-19. Profiled with immunoSEQ multiplex PCR; TCRdb holds only in-frame clones, not every one. The sample includes about 160,000 clones, roughly four fifths seen only once; the top ten take under 13%. The sequenced sample consisted of peripheral blood. These receptors were collected from a human donor in a cohort sampled during active COVID-19.

The chain carries TRBV10-1 and TRBJ2-7, with a weak D call TRBD2 (6 bases). Trimming shortened V by 4 bases and J by 0 bases, and 16 bases separated the two germline ends. Per germline, CDR1 WNHNN and CDR2 SYGVQD (reference sequence). The CDR3 has 16 residues. CDR3 protein: CASSAPPCGDSYEQYF. CDR3 sequence (DNA): TGCGCCAGCAGTGCCCCCCCGTGCGGGGACTCCTACGAGCAGTACTTC.

A remark on this clone: An end of the junction does not agree with germline; a read error may underlie this. The chain employs TRBV7-7 and TRBJ1-1; no firm D call. The CDR3 extends over 14 amino acids. Germline CDR1 SSHAT, CDR2 FNYEAQ (reference sequence). For the CDR3, the DNA is TGTGCTAGCAGCGCTCTACAGCCGAACACTGAAGCTTTCTTT. It yields the protein CASSALQPNTEAFF.

The chain employs TRBV28 and TRBJ2-1; 7 bases are a match to TRBD2. V shed 7 bases, J shed 12 bases, and the junction held 9 bases outside the gene matches. In germline, CDR1 is MDHEN, CDR2 SYDVKM. The CDR3 spans 12 residues. CDR3 nucleotides: TGTGCCAGCACCGGGACTACCATTGCGCAGTTCTTC. This sequence encodes CASTGTTIAQFF.

In its sample, this clone was seen once. V usage is TRBV7-2 and J usage is TRBJ2-2, with a tentative D call TRBD2 (6 bases). The ends were cut back, 3 bases at V and 5 bases at J, with 13 bases in the middle. CDR3 size: 15 residues. Germline CDR1 SGHTA, CDR2 FQGNSA. Written as DNA, the CDR3 is TGTGCCAGCAGCTTGCCGGGAGTGAAGACCGGGGAGCTGTTTTTT. Its protein is CASSLPGVKTGELFF.

This clone was found once. The V gene is TRBV28, the J gene TRBJ1-2; possible D gene TRBD1, 6 bases. CDR1 and CDR2 from the germline V gene are MDHEN and SYDVKM. There are 13 residues in the CDR3. Trimming left V 4 bases short and J 6 bases short, with 12 bases between. This CDR3 is CASSSSGGNGYTF. CDR3 nucleotides: TGTGCCAGCAGTTCATCGGGGGGCAATGGCTACACCTTC.

This chain connects TRBV19 to TRBJ2-2; D call uncertain. The germline V and J ends were trimmed by 3 bases and 2 bases, with 13 bases remaining between them. Germline assignment: CDR1 LNHDA and CDR2 SQIVND (reference sequence). CDR3 length: 16 residues. CDR3: CASSIGGGSNTGELFF. For the CDR3, the DNA is TGTGCCAGTAGTATCGGCGGTGGGTCTAACACCGGGGAGCTGTTTTTT.

The CDR3 DNA reads as TGTGCCAGTAGTAACCAGGGCAATCAGCCCCAGCATTTT. As protein: CASSNQGNQPQHF. The chain is built from TRBV19 and TRBJ1-5; D gene ambiguous. This CDR3 region has 13 residues. The germline CDR1 and CDR2 sequences are LNHDA and SQIVND (reference sequence). V was pared by 4 bases and J by 2 bases, with 6 bases between.

The chain couples TRBV6-5 to TRBJ1-2; maybe TRBD1 (6 bases). The CDR3 has 12 amino acids. Trimming removed 11 bases at V and 2 bases at J, with 12 bases between. Looked up from germline, CDR1 is MNHEY and CDR2 is SVGAGI. CDR3 amino acids: CAARQENYGYTF. The CDR3 region has the DNA TGTGCCGCAAGACAGGAAAACTATGGCTACACCTTC.

The chain carries TRBV7-3 and TRBJ2-1; tentative D call: TRBD2 (5 bases). Trimming pared 1 base from V and 2 bases from J, leaving 9 bases between. CDR3 size: 15 residues. CDR1 SGHTA and CDR2 FQGTGA come from the germline V gene. CDR3 loop: CASSLNSAAYNEQFF. As DNA, the CDR3 is TGTGCCAGCAGCTTAAATAGCGCCGCCTACAATGAGCAGTTCTTC.

The rearrangement joins TRBV11-1 to TRBJ2-5; TRBD1 is a possible D gene (5 bases). V lost 5 bases, J lost 4 bases, and 11 bases lay in between. The CDR3 is 13 residues long. The V gene's germline CDR1 is SGHAT and CDR2 FQDESV (reference sequence). Written as DNA, the CDR3 is TGTGCCAGCAGCACCAGGGTTGGAGAGACCCAGTACTTC. Translation gives CASSTRVGETQYF.

V gene TRBV20-1 combines with J gene TRBJ2-1, with D possibly being TRBD2 (5 bases). Trimming stripped 3 bases from V and 9 bases from J, with 9 bases between. The CDR3 sequence is 11 residues long. The V gene's germline CDR1 is DFQATT and CDR2 SNEGSKA (reference sequence). The CDR3 nucleotides are TGCAGTGCTAGGGGAGAGGGTGAGCAGTTCTTC. Translation gives CSARGEGEQFF.

The J gene is TRBJ2-7, the V gene TRBV10-3; no reliable D call. This CDR3 is 15 amino acids long. Deletions cut 2 bases from V and 5 bases from J, with 16 bases between. Germline CDR1 ENHRY, CDR2 SYGVKD. CDR3 nucleotide sequence: TGTGCCATCAGTGAGCTGCTAGAGGAAGGCAACGAGCAGTACTTC. Translating gives CAISELLEEGNEQYF.

The CDR3 protein is CASSFRDSPTYNEQFF. The CDR3 coding sequence is TGTGCCAGCAGTTTCCGGGACAGCCCCACCTACAATGAGCAGTTCTTC. The chain recombines TRBV28 with TRBJ2-1; 7 bases are shared with TRBD1. V was pared by 3 bases and J by 2 bases, with 7 bases of the junction left unmatched. Germline V gives CDR1 MDHEN, CDR2 SYDVKM. The CDR3 sequence is 16 residues long.

This clone was detected only a few times. The chain employs TRBV5-5 and TRBJ2-5; TRBD2 matches 10 bases. CDR1 is SGHKS, CDR2 YYEKEE, per germline (reference sequence). V trimming: 3 bases; J trimming: 2 bases; junction bases outside the gene matches: 4. The CDR3 is 15 amino acids. CDR3 in amino acids: CASSSGTSEQETQYF. The CDR3 nucleotides are TGTGCCAGCAGCTCGGGGACTAGCGAACAAGAGACCCAGTACTTC.

This clone is a singleton in its sample. The V call is TRBV19, the J call TRBJ1-3; 9 nucleotides agree with TRBD1. J lost 4 bases, V lost 3 bases, and 10 bases had no gene match. The CDR3 extends over 17 amino acids. Germline V gene sequence: CDR1 LNHDA, CDR2 SQIVND (reference sequence). CDR3 amino acids: CASSITAGTGTGNTIYF. Written as DNA, the CDR3 is TGTGCCAGTAGTATCACCGCCGGGACAGGGACCGGAAACACCATATATTTT.

The gene calls are TRBV9 and TRBJ2-6, with D tentatively TRBD1 (5 bases). V was trimmed by 0 bases and J by 4 bases, leaving 11 bases between them. Germline CDR1 SGDLS, CDR2 YYNGEE. CDR3 length equals 16 residues. The CDR3 sequence: CASSVARDEGANVLTF. The CDR3 nucleotides are TGTGCCAGCAGCGTAGCCAGGGATGAAGGGGCCAACGTCCTGACTTTC.

This clone was counted a single time. One end of the junction is discordant with germline, which a read error may explain. This chain connects TRBV19 to TRBJ1-2; the match to TRBD1 covers 10 bases. CDR3 length equals 15 residues. Germline V gene lookup returns CDR1 LNHDA and CDR2 SQIVND (reference sequence). DNA for the CDR3: TGTGCCAGTAGTTTCTCCCCGGGACAGGGGCCTTCTTCCAACTTC. It is translated as CASSFSPGQGPSSNF. The full variable domain, its missing parts supplied by reference TRBV19 and TRBJ1-2, is DGGITQSPKYLFRKEGQNVTLSCEQNLNHDAMYWYRQDPGQGLRLIYYSQIVNDFQKGDIAEGYSVSREKKESFPLTVTSAQKNPTAFYLCASSFSPGQGPSSNFGSGTRLTVV.